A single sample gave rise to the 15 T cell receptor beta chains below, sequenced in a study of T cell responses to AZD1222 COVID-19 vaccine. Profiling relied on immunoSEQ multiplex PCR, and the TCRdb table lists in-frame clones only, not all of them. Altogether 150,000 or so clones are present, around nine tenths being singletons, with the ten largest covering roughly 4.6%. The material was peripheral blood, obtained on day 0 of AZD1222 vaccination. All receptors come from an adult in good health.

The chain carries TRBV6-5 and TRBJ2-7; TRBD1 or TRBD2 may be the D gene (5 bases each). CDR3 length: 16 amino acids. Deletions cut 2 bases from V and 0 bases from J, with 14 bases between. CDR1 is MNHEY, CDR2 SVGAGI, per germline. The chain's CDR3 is CASSYRGPGSSYEQYF. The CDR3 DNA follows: TGTGCCAGCAGTTACAGAGGGCCAGGGAGCTCCTACGAGCAGTACTTC.

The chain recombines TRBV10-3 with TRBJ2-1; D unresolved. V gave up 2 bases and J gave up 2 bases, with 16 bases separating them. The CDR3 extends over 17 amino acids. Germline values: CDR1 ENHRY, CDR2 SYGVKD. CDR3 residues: CAISEGPRSLTYNEQFF. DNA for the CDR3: TGTGCCATCAGTGAGGGCCCAAGGAGTCTCACCTACAATGAGCAGTTCTTC.

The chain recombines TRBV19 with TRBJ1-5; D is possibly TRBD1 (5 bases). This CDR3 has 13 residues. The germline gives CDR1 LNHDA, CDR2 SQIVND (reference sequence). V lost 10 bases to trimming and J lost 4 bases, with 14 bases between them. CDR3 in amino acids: CATTIGGNQPQHF. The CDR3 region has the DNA TGTGCCACCACCATTGGGGGGAATCAGCCCCAGCATTTT.

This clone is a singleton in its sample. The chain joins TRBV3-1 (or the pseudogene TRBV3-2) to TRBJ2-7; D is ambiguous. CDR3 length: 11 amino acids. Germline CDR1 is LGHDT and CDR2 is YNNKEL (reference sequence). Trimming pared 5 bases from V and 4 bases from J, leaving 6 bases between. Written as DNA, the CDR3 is TGTGCCAGCAGCTCTATTTACGAGCAGTACTTC. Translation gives CASSSIYEQYF.

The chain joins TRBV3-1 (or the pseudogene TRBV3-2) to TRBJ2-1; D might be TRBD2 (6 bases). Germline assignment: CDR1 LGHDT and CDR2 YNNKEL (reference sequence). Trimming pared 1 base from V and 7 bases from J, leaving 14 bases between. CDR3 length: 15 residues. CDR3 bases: TGTGCCAGCAGCCAAGGGACGGGAGTATTAAATGAGCAGTTCTTC. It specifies CASSQGTGVLNEQFF.

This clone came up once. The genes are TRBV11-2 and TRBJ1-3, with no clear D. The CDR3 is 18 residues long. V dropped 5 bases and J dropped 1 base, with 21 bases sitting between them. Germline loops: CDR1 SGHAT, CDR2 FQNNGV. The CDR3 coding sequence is TGTGCCAGCAGCCTAGCCTCTCTATACGCGGGGTCTGGAAACACCATATATTTT. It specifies CASSLASLYAGSGNTIYF.

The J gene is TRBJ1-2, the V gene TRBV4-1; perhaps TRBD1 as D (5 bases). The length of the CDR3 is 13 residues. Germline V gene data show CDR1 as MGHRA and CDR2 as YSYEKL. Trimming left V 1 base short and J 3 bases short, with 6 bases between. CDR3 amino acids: CASSQGDHYGYTF. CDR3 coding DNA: TGCGCCAGCAGCCAAGGGGACCACTATGGCTACACCTTC.

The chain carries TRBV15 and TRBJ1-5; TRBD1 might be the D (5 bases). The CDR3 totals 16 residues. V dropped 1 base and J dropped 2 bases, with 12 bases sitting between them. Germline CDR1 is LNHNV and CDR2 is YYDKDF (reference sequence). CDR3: CATSRGGGGGNQPQHF. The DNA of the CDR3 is TGTGCCACCAGCAGAGGTGGGGGAGGTGGCAATCAGCCCCAGCATTTT. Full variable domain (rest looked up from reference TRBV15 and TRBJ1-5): DAMVIQNPRYQVTQFGKPVTLSCSQTLNHNVMYWYQQKSSQAPKLLFHYYDKDFNNEADTPDNFQSRRPNTSFCFLDIRSPGLGDTAMYLCATSRGGGGGNQPQHFGDGTRLSIL.

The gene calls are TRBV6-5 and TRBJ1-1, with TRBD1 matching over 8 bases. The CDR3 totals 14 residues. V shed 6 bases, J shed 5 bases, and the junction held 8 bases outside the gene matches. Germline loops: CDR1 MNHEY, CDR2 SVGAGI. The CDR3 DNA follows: TGTGCCAGCAGCCTCGGACAGGGCTGGACTGAAGCTTTCTTT. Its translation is CASSLGQGWTEAFF.

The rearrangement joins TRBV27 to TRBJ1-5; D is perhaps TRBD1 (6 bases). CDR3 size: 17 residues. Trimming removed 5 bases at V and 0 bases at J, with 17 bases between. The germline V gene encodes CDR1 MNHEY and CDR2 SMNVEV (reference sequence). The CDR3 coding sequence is TGTGCCAGCAGTACGGGGGCGGGGTTTAATAGCAATCAGCCCCAGCATTTT. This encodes CASSTGAGFNSNQPQHF.

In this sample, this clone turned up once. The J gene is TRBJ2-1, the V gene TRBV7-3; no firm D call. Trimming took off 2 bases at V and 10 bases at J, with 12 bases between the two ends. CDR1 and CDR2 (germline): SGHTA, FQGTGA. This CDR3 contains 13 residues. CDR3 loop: CASSLGYNREQFF. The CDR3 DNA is TGTGCCAGCAGCTTAGGCTACAATCGGGAGCAGTTCTTC.

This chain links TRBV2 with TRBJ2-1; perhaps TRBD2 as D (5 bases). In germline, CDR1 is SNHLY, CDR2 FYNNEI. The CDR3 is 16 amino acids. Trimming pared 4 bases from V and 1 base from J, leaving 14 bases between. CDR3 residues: CASSGTSWGSYNEQFF. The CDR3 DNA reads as TGTGCCAGCAGTGGGACTTCCTGGGGATCCTACAATGAGCAGTTCTTC.

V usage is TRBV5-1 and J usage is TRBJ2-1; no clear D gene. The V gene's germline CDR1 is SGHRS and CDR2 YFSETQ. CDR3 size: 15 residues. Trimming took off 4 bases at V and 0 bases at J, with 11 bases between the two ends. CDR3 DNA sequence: TGCGCCAGCAGCCCGCAGGCCACCTCCTACAATGAGCAGTTCTTC. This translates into CASSPQATSYNEQFF.

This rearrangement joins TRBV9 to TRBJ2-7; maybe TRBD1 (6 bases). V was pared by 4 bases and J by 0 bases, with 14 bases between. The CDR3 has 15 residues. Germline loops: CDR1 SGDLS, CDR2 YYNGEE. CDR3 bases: TGTGCCAGCAGCTTAAGACAGGAAAGCTCCTACGAGCAGTACTTC. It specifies CASSLRQESSYEQYF.

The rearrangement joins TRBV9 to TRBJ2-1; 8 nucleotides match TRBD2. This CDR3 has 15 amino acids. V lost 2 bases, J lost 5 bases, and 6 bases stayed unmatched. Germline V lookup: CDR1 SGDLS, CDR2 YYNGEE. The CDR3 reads CASSVYAGGNNEQFF. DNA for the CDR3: TGTGCCAGCAGCGTTTATGCGGGAGGTAACAATGAGCAGTTCTTC. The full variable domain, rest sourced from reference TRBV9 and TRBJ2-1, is DSGVTQTPKHLITATGQRVTLRCSPRSGDLSVYWYQQSLDQGLQFLIQYYNGEERAKGNILERFSAQQFPDLHSELNLSSLELGDSALYFCASSVYAGGNNEQFFGPGTRLTVL.